The 8 T cell receptor beta chains below were found in one sample sequenced in a study of T cell clones after liver transplantation. Assay: immunoSEQ multiplex PCR; the TCRdb copy retains only in-frame clones and omits some. The sample records over 50,000 clones, approximately 84% being singletons. Sequencing was performed on CD4+ T cells from blood, taken before liver transplant. The receptor set was obtained from a human donor who received a liver transplant.

The chain employs TRBV19 and TRBJ2-7; D perhaps matches TRBD1 (5 bases). V shed 2 bases and J shed 2 bases, with 7 bases lying between them. The CDR3 is 13 amino acids. CDR1 and CDR2 (germline): LNHDA, SQIVND (reference sequence). CDR3: CASSIQGTYEQYF. CDR3 DNA: TGTGCCAGTAGTATACAGGGAACCTACGAGCAGTACTTC.

This chain links TRBV5-4 with TRBJ2-1, with unresolved D. Per germline, CDR1 SGHNT and CDR2 YYREEE (reference sequence). There are 13 residues in the CDR3. V was clipped by 0 bases and J by 6 bases, with 7 bases between them. The CDR3 DNA reads as TGTGCCAGCAGCTTGGGATCGACCAATGAGCAGTTCTTC. As protein: CASSLGSTNEQFF.

This clone has just a few counts. This chain links TRBV29-1 with TRBJ2-1, with 8 bases fitting TRBD2. Germline V CDR1 and CDR2: SQVTM, ANQGSEA. This CDR3 is built from 15 residues. Trimming at V came to 6 bases and at J to 0 bases, leaving 7 bases not matched to a gene. The CDR3 DNA follows: TGCAGCGTCCCCGTGGCGGGAGGCTCCTACAATGAGCAGTTCTTC. This gives the protein CSVPVAGGSYNEQFF.

CDR3 DNA sequence: TGCGCCAGCAGCGCAGGTGCTAGCACCGGGGAGCTGTTTTTT. As protein: CASSAGASTGELFF. The genes are TRBV4-1 and TRBJ2-2; D unclear. Germline-derived CDR1 and CDR2 are MGHRA and YSYEKL. The V and J ends lost 5 bases and 4 bases respectively, with 11 bases between them. The CDR3 has 14 residues.

This chain links TRBV5-1 with TRBJ2-2; D ambiguous. This CDR3 is built from 16 residues. V was pared by 0 bases and J by 7 bases, with 16 bases between. The germline CDR1 and CDR2 sequences are SGHRS and YFSETQ. The CDR3 DNA is TGCGCCAGCAGCTTGGAAGGAACAACTCGAGACGGGGAGCTGTTTTTT. Translating it yields CASSLEGTTRDGELFF.

The chain joins TRBV7-2 to TRBJ2-5, with TRBD2 identical over 8 bases. J gave up 2 bases and V 4 bases, and 6 bases lay outside the gene matches. Per the germline V gene, CDR1 is SGHTA and CDR2 is FQGNSA. This CDR3 comprises 15 residues. CDR3 region: CASSSQRGPQETQYF. As DNA, the CDR3 is TGTGCCAGCAGCTCCCAGCGGGGGCCACAAGAGACCCAGTACTTC. The full variable domain, in which reference TRBV7-2 and TRBJ2-5 provide the parts outside the CDR3, is GAGVSQSPSNKVTEKGKDVELRCDPISGHTALYWYRQSLGQGLEFLIYFQGNSAPDKSGLPSDRFSAERTGGSVSTLTIQRTQQEDSAVYLCASSSQRGPQETQYFGPGTRLLVL.

This chain connects TRBV28 to TRBJ2-1; 9 positions match TRBD2. Germline loops: CDR1 MDHEN, CDR2 SYDVKM. CDR3 size: 16 residues. The junction had 11 bases not matched to a gene; V was cut back by 5 bases and J by 6 bases. The CDR3: CASSDPSGTAANEQFF. The DNA for the CDR3 is TGTGCCAGCAGTGACCCTAGCGGGACCGCGGCCAATGAGCAGTTCTTC.

The CDR3 reads CASSLHRGRDTIYF. CDR3 DNA: TGTGCCAGCAGCTTACATCGGGGGAGGGACACCATATATTTT. The J gene is TRBJ1-3, the V gene TRBV11-2, with D maybe TRBD1 (5 bases). The germline V and J ends were trimmed by 2 bases and 8 bases, with 13 bases remaining between them. Germline CDR1 and CDR2: SGHAT and FQNNGV. This CDR3 comprises 14 residues.